Listed below are T cell receptor beta chains from one sample, sequenced in a study of immune heterogeneity within non-small cell lung tumors. TCRdb re-called the multiplex PCR reads with MiXCR, one entry per CDR3 protein. The sample lists approximately 9,800 distinct CDR3 sequences, less than 20% occurring once. Specimen: lung tumor tissue. These receptors all come from a man aged 35 to 55 with non-small cell lung cancer. Both conserved end residues are part of each CDR3. A D gene is named only where the DNA matches it firmly. Size is stated for part of the rows, as once, few or many counts, or as a class when the clone is expanded.

>TRBJ2-1|-|TRBV28|TRBD2
TGTGCCAGCAGTTCCTTACGGAATCCTAGCGGGGCGACCTACAATGAGCAGTTCTTC
CASSSLRNPSGATYNEQFF
>TRBJ2-5|many|TRBV30|TRBD2
TGTGCCTGGGACCGGTGGGGCGGGAGGGCCGGGGAGACCCAGTACTTC
CAWDRWGGRAGETQYF
>TRBJ2-2|-|TRBV20-1|TRBD2
TGCAGTGCTATCGGGAGGGCCCTATCCACCGGGGAGCTGTTTTTT
CSAIGRALSTGELFF
>TRBJ2-2|many|TRBV28|TRBD2
TGTGCCAGCAGCCCGGGCGGGGAGGGGACCGGGGAGCTGTTTTTT
CASSPGGEGTGELFF
>TRBJ1-2|-|TRBV28|-
TGTGCCAGCACACCACGGGACACAACTAACTATGGCTACACCTTC
CASTPRDTTNYGYTF
>TRBJ2-7|few|TRBV4-2|-
TGTGCCAGCAGCACACCCACTCGAGGCAGGCTGGTCGAGCAGTACTTC
CASSTPTRGRLVEQYF
>TRBJ2-1|many|TRBV7-2|-
TGTGCCAGCAGCTTAGATTGGGACCACTCCTACAATGAGCAGTTCTTC
CASSLDWDHSYNEQFF
>TRBJ1-5|-|TRBV20-1|TRBD1
TGCTCAGACAGGGGGGGGTTTTATAGCAATCAGCCCCAGCATTTT
CSDRGGFYSNQPQHF
>TRBJ1-4|medium-sized|TRBV18|-
TGTGCCAGCTCACTGTCAGCGGCGGGTAATGAAAAACTGTTTTTT
CASSLSAAGNEKLFF
>TRBJ2-5|-|TRBV28|TRBD1
TGTGCCAGCAGTACCCAACAGGGGGCGGCTGAGACCCAGTACTTC
CASSTQQGAAETQYF
>TRBJ1-1|medium-sized|TRBV2|-
TGTGCCACCGTCAGAACAATCAACACTGAAGCTTTCTTT
CATVRTINTEAFF
>TRBJ2-7|many|TRBV5-1|TRBD1
TGCGCCAGCAGCTCGGGACAGGAAGGAACCTACGAGCAGTACTTC
CASSSGQEGTYEQYF
>TRBJ2-5|many|TRBV6-1|-
TGTGCCAGCAGTTCTGGGGGTGGGTGGGAGACCCAGTACTTC
CASSSGGGWETQYF
>TRBJ2-7|medium-sized|TRBV28|TRBD2
TGTGCCAGCACGGAAGGACTAGCCTACGAGCAGTACTTC
CASTEGLAYEQYF
>TRBJ1-1|many|TRBV30|-
TGTGCCTGGAGCCCTAACCTGGACAGTGAAGCTTTCTTT
CAWSPNLDSEAFF